Listed below are T cell receptor beta chains from one sample, sequenced in a study of blood T cell repertoires in COVID-19. Clones were sequenced by immunoSEQ multiplex PCR, and TCRdb holds only the in-frame ones, with some missing. The sample gives a few hundred thousand clones, about 89% of which show up once; approximately 1.2% is in the top ten. The specimen sequenced was PBMCs or T cells enriched from blood (not recorded which). All receptors derive from a human donor in a cohort exposed to, infected with or recovered from COVID-19 (not recorded which). The donor label of this sample is uncertain. CDR3s include the opening cysteine and the closing phenylalanine or tryptophan. D genes are given only for firm matches. The listing skips clone size in some rows; elsewhere it reads once, few, many or a size class.

J gene | clone size | V gene | D gene | CDR3 DNA | CDR3 protein
TRBJ2-3 | - | TRBV5-1 | - | TGCGCCAGCAGCTTGTTGGGACTCCTCACAGATACGCAGTATTTT | CASSLLGLLTDTQYF
TRBJ1-5 | - | TRBV12-5 | TRBD1 | TGTGCTAGTGGTTACCGCCGACCTACGACAGGGGGGGGTGGCAATCAGCCCCAGCATTTT | CASGYRRPTTGGGGNQPQHF
TRBJ1-2 | - | TRBV4-3 | - | TGCGCCAGCAGCCAGGCAGGGGCGGACTATGGCTACACCTTC | CASSQAGADYGYTF
TRBJ2-1 | - | TRBV7-9 | - | TGTGCCAGCAACCCGCGGGGCCTGACGCCCAATGAGCAGTTCTTC | CASNPRGLTPNEQFF
TRBJ1-3 | once | TRBV5-8 | - | TGTGCCAGCAGCCGCGGGGGAGCTGGAAACACCATATATTTT | CASSRGGAGNTIYF
TRBJ1-1 | - | TRBV19 | - | TGTGCCAGTATTGGAGGGGCGGGGGGAACTCGTGAAGCTTTCTTT | CASIGGAGGTREAFF
TRBJ1-2 | - | TRBV10-3 | TRBD1 | TGTGCCATCAACCGAGCGGGCAGGGGGCTCGAAGGCTACACCTTC | CAINRAGRGLEGYTF
TRBJ2-5 | - | TRBV30 | - | TGTGCCTGGAGTGTACAGGACCAAGAGACCCAGTACTTC | CAWSVQDQETQYF
TRBJ1-1 | - | TRBV12-3/TRBV12-4 | - | TGTGCCAGCAGTTTTGGCAGGAACACTGAAGCTTTCTTT | CASSFGRNTEAFF
TRBJ1-4 | once | TRBV10-3 | TRBD1 | TGTGCCACCATACAGGGGGCTAATGAAAAACTGTTTTTT | CATIQGANEKLFF
TRBJ1-2 | - | TRBV15 | - | TGTGCCACCAGCAGAGATCCGGTGGAGGGAAGCTACACCTTC | CATSRDPVEGSYTF
TRBJ2-1 | - | TRBV7-3 | - | TGTGCCAGCAGCTCGGTGCCTGGAGGCGGAACGCACTCCTACAATGAGCAGTTCTTC | CASSSVPGGGTHSYNEQFF
TRBJ1-2 | - | TRBV30 | TRBD1 | TGTGCCTGGGTTCCAGGGGGCCTTAACTATGGCTACACCTTC | CAWVPGGLNYGYTF
TRBJ2-7 | - | TRBV7-2 | TRBD2 | TGTGCCAGCAGCTTAGGCGGGGGAAGCGACGAGCAGTACTTC | CASSLGGGSDEQYF
TRBJ1-3 | - | TRBV9 | TRBD1 | TGTGCCAGCAGCGTAGGGACAGGGGGAGACACCATATATTTT | CASSVGTGGDTIYF
TRBJ1-1 | - | TRBV27 | TRBD1 | TGTGCCAGCACCCCAGCGAGGGGGCGCAAGTACACTGAAGCTTTCTTT | CASTPARGRKYTEAFF
TRBJ2-7 | - | TRBV3-1/TRBV3-2 | TRBD2 | TGTGCCAGCAGCCGGGGGACTAGCGGGCTTTTGGGGCAGTACTTC | CASSRGTSGLLGQYF
TRBJ1-4 | - | TRBV11-2 | TRBD1 | TGTGCCAGCAGCGGGCGACAGGGTTGGTTTAATGAAAAACTGTTTTTT | CASSGRQGWFNEKLFF
TRBJ2-4 | once | TRBV5-4 | TRBD2 | TGTGCCAGCAGCCGAGCGGGGGGGCCTCGAAACATTCAGTACTTC | CASSRAGGPRNIQYF
TRBJ1-2 | - | TRBV30 | - | TGTGCCTGGGGGCACGAGGGCTACACCTTC | CAWGHEGYTF